This T cell receptor beta chain was captured by sequencing in a study of STAT3 mutations in large granular lymphocyte leukemia. About the study: Immunosuppressive therapy was given to more than half of T-LGLL patients. Study outcomes and limitations: Sampling intervals varied between patients and samples. In T-cell large granular lymphocyte leukemia, about half of patients showed multiple immunodominant subclonotypes. In several patients, dominant TCR clone burden exceeded STAT3 mutant burden, suggesting STAT3 mutation arose secondarily.

To note about this clone: The antigen is not known.

The table came from immunoSEQ multiplex PCR; TCRdb's copy has only in-frame clones and leaves some out. Here the sample spans 7,500 to 10,000 clones, 92% being singletons. CDR3 length: 17 residues. V was cut by 4 bases and J by 4 bases, with 21 bases left in between. Germline-derived CDR1 and CDR2 are SGDLS and YYNGEE. The origin of this receptor is a man in his fifties or sixties with T-cell large granular lymphocyte leukemia. Some clones in this sample may be carry-over from other donors' samples. Sequencing input: peripheral blood mononuclear cells. The genes are TRBV9 and TRBJ2-1; possibly TRBD2 for D (5 bases). The CDR3 here is CASSTGEGQTQYNEQFF. The CDR3 DNA reads as TGTGCCAGCAGCACCGGGGAAGGCCAAACCCAATACAATGAGCAGTTCTTC.